This T cell receptor beta chain appears in the sequencing data of a study of T cell repertoires in cytomegalovirus infection (dated by TCRdb to the late 2010s). Regarding the complete study: Alongside well-studied HLA-B-restricted epitopes, the peptide stimulations were aimed at recently identified HLA-C-restricted CMV epitopes, whose presentation resists viral immunomodulation. Because public TCR beta signatures pointed to carriage of CMV infection together with the matching HLA type, the HLA type of each donor mattered for the analysis. Study-wide findings and limitations: The ex vivo response was dominated by HLA-C-restricted CMV-specific TCR beta clonotypes, which also provided the single most frequent clonotype in two of eight donors. In both this cohort and an independent roughly 330-donor cohort, the cumulative frequency of public TCR beta family members distinguished carriers of CMV infection plus the relevant HLA type.

The treatment or condition label, read with the paper, signifies: in vitro stimulation with specific CMV peptide epitopes to enrich CMV-specific T cells. V lost 3 bases and J lost 6 bases, and the count of bases not matched to a germline gene is 18. From a lookup of the germline V gene (reference sequence), CDR1 and CDR2 are LNHDA and SQIVND. Reading from cysteine to phenylalanine, the CDR3 counts 19 amino acids. The read is trimmed to its CDR3 DNA, 57 bases read in frame from base 1. The listed sequencing device is Illumina HiSeq 1500. Using fastp at Q25 and MiXCR, TCRdb reprocessed the public reads and kept productive beta chains. Each CDR3 protein gets just one entry, which takes the most common genes and DNA from the rows behind it. The sample table shows 110,000 to 150,000 distinct CDR3 sequences, and more than 25% are seen once. About 50% of the sample goes to the ten largest clones. This clonotype was detected only a few times. No antigen is known for it. No base quality values were provided; no much bigger clone lies one nucleotide off.

This sequence was found in a human donor in good health (CMV status not recorded). Some clones in this sample may be carry-over from other donors' samples. The sequencing here drew on CD8+ T cells from cultured PBMCs, taken from culture after CMV antigen stimulation. The chain uses TRBV19 and TRBJ2-3; 10 bases in the middle match TRBD2. The CDR3 amino acid sequence is: CASSIAGLRSGGVYDTQYF. The sequenced DNA: TGTGCCAGTAGTATTGCGGGACTAAGGAGCGGGGGGGTGTATGATACGCAGTATTTT. When the CDR3 is completed using the reference TRBV19 and TRBJ2-3 genes on either side, the full variable domain is DGGITQSPKYLFRKEGQNVTLSCEQNLNHDAMYWYRQDPGQGLRLIYYSQIVNDFQKGDIAEGYSVSREKKESFPLTVTSAQKNPTAFYLCASSIAGLRSGGVYDTQYFGPGTRLTVL.